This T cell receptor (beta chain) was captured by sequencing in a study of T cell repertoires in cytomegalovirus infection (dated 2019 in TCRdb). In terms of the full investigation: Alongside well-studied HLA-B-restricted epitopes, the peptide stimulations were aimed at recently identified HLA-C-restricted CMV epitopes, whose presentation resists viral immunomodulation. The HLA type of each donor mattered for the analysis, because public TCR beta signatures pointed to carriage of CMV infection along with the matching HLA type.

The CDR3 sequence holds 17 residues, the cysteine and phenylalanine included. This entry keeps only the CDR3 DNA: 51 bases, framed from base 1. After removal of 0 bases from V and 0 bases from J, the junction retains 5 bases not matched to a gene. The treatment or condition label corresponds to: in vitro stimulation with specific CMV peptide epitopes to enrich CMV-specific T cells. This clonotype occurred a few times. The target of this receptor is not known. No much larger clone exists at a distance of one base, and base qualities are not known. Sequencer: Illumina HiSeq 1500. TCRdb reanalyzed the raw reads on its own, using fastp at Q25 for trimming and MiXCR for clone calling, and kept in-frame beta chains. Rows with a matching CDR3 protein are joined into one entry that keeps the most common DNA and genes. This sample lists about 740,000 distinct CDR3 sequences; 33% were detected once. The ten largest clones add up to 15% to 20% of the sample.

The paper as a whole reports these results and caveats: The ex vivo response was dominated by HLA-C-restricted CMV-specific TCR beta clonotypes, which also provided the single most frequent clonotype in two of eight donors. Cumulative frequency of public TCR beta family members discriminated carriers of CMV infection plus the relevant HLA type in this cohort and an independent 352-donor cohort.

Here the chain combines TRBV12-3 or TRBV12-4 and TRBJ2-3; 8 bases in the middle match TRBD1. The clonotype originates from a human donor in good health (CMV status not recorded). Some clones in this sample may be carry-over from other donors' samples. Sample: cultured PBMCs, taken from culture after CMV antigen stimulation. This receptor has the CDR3 CASSLARTGPSTDTQYF. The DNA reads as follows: TGTGCCAGCAGTTTAGCGAGGACAGGGCCCAGCACAGATACGCAGTATTTT.